Listed below are T cell receptor beta chains from one sample, sequenced in a study of response to subunit inactivated influenza vaccine. From the RT-PCR reads, TCRdb called clonotypes with MiXCR, one entry per CDR3 protein. Among about 190,000 distinct CDR3 sequences listed, roughly an eighth were seen once. Sequencing was performed on CD8+ T cells sorted from PBMCs, taken more than 4 days after vaccination. These receptors all come from a man in his fifties who received an inactivated influenza vaccine. CDR3s include the opening cysteine and the closing phenylalanine or tryptophan. D genes are given only for firm matches. A row's size may be missing; if present it is once, few, many or a size class.

d_gene	v_gene	j_gene	abundance	CDR3aa	CDR3nt
NA	TRBV12-3/TRBV12-4	TRBJ2-2	few	CASSLIYEGTNTGELFF	TGTGCCAGCAGTTTAATCTACGAGGGCACGAACACCGGGGAGCTGTTTTTT
NA	TRBV12-3/TRBV12-4	TRBJ2-2	once	CASSDPGLSIELFF	TGTGCCAGCAGTGACCCGGGATTATCAATAGAGCTGTTTTTT
TRBD2	TRBV25-1	TRBJ2-2	many	CASSEAGGWTGELFF	TGTGCCAGCAGTGAAGCGGGAGGGTGGACCGGGGAGCTGTTTTTT
NA	TRBV6-1	TRBJ2-1	NA	CASSRIQGLDEQFF	TGTGCCAGCAGCCGGATCCAGGGGTTGGATGAGCAGTTCTTC
TRBD1	TRBV7-9	TRBJ1-1	few	CASSSGQVEAFF	TGTGCCAGCAGCTCCGGACAGGTTGAAGCTTTCTTT
NA	TRBV28	TRBJ2-5	NA	CASSTPTGIETQYF	TGTGCCAGCAGTACCCCCACAGGGATAGAGACCCAGTACTTC
NA	TRBV4-3	TRBJ2-3	NA	CASSQGGYTDTQYF	TGCGCCAGCAGCCAAGGGGGTTACACAGATACGCAGTATTTT
NA	TRBV20-1	TRBJ2-7	few	CSASGTGPSYEQYF	TGCAGTGCTTCCGGGACCGGCCCCTCCTACGAGCAGTACTTC
NA	TRBV2	TRBJ2-1	NA	CASGDLAYNEQFF	TGTGCCTCTGGGGACCTAGCCTACAATGAGCAGTTCTTC
TRBD1	TRBV7-9	TRBJ2-2	many	CASSLTRQGTGELFF	TGTGCCAGCAGCTTAACAAGACAGGGCACCGGGGAGCTGTTTTTT
NA	TRBV7-9	TRBJ2-1	NA	CASSFTVSYNEQFF	TGTGCCAGCAGCTTTACTGTCTCCTACAATGAGCAGTTCTTC
NA	TRBV29-1	TRBJ2-7	few	CSVLSGYSYEQYF	TGCAGCGTTCTGTCAGGCTATTCCTACGAGCAGTACTTC
NA	TRBV7-2	TRBJ1-5	NA	CASSLGAGLSNQPQHF	TGTGCCAGCAGCTTAGGGGCCGGACTTTCCAATCAGCCCCAGCATTTT
TRBD1	TRBV7-6	TRBJ2-7	many	CASSLVAGGLGEQYF	TGTGCCAGCAGCTTAGTGGCAGGGGGCCTGGGCGAGCAGTACTTC
NA	TRBV4-3	TRBJ2-1	NA	CASSQDPFNYNEQFF	TGCGCCAGCAGCCAAGATCCATTTAACTACAATGAGCAGTTCTTC
TRBD1	TRBV5-1	TRBJ1-2	few	CASQGDQGARSYGYTF	TGCGCCAGCCAAGGCGATCAGGGGGCTAGAAGCTATGGCTACACCTTC
TRBD1	TRBV5-5	TRBJ2-7	few	CASSFTGTGGYEQYF	TGTGCCAGCAGCTTTACCGGGACAGGGGGCTACGAGCAGTACTTC
NA	TRBV7-3	TRBJ2-3	many	CASSLTGTDTQYF	TGTGCCAGCAGCTTAACAGGGACAGATACGCAGTATTTT
NA	TRBV6-6	TRBJ2-1	NA	CASSYSDLNEQFF	TGTGCCAGCAGTTACTCGGATCTCAATGAGCAGTTCTTC
NA	TRBV9	TRBJ2-7	few	CASSPQPAPHSEQYF	TGTGCCAGCAGCCCCCAGCCGGCCCCTCATAGCGAGCAGTACTTC
TRBD2	TRBV20-1	TRBJ2-1	NA	CSARVGSGSLYNEQFF	TGCAGTGCTAGAGTAGGTAGCGGGAGTCTTTACAATGAGCAGTTCTTC
NA	TRBV9	TRBJ2-6	NA	CASRRTDSGANVLTF	TGTGCCAGCAGGCGGACAGACTCTGGGGCCAACGTCCTGACTTTC
TRBD1	TRBV11-2	TRBJ1-2	few	CASSPGQGSYGYTF	TGTGCCAGCAGCCCCGGACAGGGAAGCTATGGCTACACCTTC
NA	TRBV29-1	TRBJ2-2	many	CSVVGINTGELFF	TGCAGCGTTGTAGGTATTAACACCGGGGAGCTGTTTTTT
TRBD1	TRBV2	TRBJ2-7	NA	CASSYGQGASEQYF	TGTGCCAGCAGTTATGGACAGGGGGCAAGTGAGCAGTACTTC
NA	TRBV28	TRBJ2-6	NA	CASEGLTISGANVLTF	TGTGCCAGCGAGGGACTGACTATCTCTGGGGCCAACGTCCTGACTTTC
NA	TRBV6-2/TRBV6-3	TRBJ1-2	NA	CASSYARGYGYTF	TGTGCCAGCAGTTACGCCCGGGGGTATGGCTACACCTTC
NA	TRBV12-3/TRBV12-4	TRBJ2-2	few	CASSFRAVTGELFF	TGTGCCAGCAGTTTTAGGGCAGTGACCGGGGAGCTGTTTTTT
NA	TRBV15	TRBJ1-6	NA	CATSISTASGGSPLHF	TGTGCCACCAGCATCAGTACCGCCAGCGGCGGTTCACCCCTCCACTTT
TRBD2	TRBV20-1	TRBJ2-1	NA	CSAGGLAGLNSYNEQFF	TGCAGTGCTGGGGGACTAGCGGGGCTTAACTCCTACAATGAGCAGTTCTTC
NA	TRBV2	TRBJ2-7	few	CASSEVPGVISYEQYF	TGTGCCAGCAGTGAAGTCCCGGGGGTGATCTCCTACGAGCAGTACTTC
NA	TRBV15	TRBJ2-2	NA	CATSRDQGGELFF	TGTGCCACCAGCAGAGATCAGGGTGGGGAGCTGTTTTTT
NA	TRBV11-2	TRBJ2-7	once	CASFSSPYEQYF	TGTGCCAGCTTTTCGTCGCCCTACGAGCAGTACTTC
TRBD1	TRBV19	TRBJ2-7	few	CASGGPGGDSYEQYF	TGTGCCAGTGGAGGACCAGGGGGAGACTCCTACGAGCAGTACTTC
NA	TRBV12-5	TRBJ2-3	NA	CASGPSTDTQYF	TGTGCTAGTGGCCCTAGCACAGATACGCAGTATTTT
TRBD2	TRBV7-2	TRBJ2-7	few	CASSLGLAGLAGYEQYF	TGTGCCAGCAGCTTAGGACTAGCGGGACTAGCCGGGTACGAGCAGTACTTC
TRBD1	TRBV6-2/TRBV6-3	TRBJ1-1	NA	CASRLDREDTEAFF	TGTGCCAGCAGATTAGACAGGGAGGACACTGAAGCTTTCTTT
NA	TRBV12-3/TRBV12-4	TRBJ1-1	NA	CASSPSLGRAAEAFF	TGTGCCAGCAGTCCCAGCCTCGGGCGAGCCGCTGAAGCTTTCTTT
NA	TRBV4-3	TRBJ1-5	NA	CASSPWLNQPQHF	TGCGCCAGCAGCCCCTGGCTAAATCAGCCCCAGCATTTT
NA	TRBV29-1	TRBJ2-3	few	CSAGLRDPRGTQYF	TGCAGCGCTGGACTCCGGGACCCACGGGGTACGCAGTATTTT
NA	TRBV6-5	TRBJ2-2	few	CASSYRPRDTGELFF	TGTGCCAGCAGTTACCGCCCAAGGGACACCGGGGAGCTGTTTTTT
NA	TRBV9	TRBJ2-7	few	CASSVAGGFYEQYF	TGTGCCAGCAGCGTAGCTGGTGGCTTCTACGAGCAGTACTTC
NA	TRBV20-1	TRBJ2-1	few	CSAREARASYNEQFF	TGCAGTGCTAGAGAGGCGCGGGCCTCCTACAATGAGCAGTTCTTC
NA	TRBV7-8	TRBJ2-2	NA	CASSAGGELFF	TGTGCCAGCAGCGCGGGCGGGGAGCTGTTTTTT
TRBD2	TRBV27	TRBJ2-7	NA	CASRPGGIPFEQYF	TGTGCCAGCAGGCCGGGGGGGATCCCTTTCGAGCAGTACTTC